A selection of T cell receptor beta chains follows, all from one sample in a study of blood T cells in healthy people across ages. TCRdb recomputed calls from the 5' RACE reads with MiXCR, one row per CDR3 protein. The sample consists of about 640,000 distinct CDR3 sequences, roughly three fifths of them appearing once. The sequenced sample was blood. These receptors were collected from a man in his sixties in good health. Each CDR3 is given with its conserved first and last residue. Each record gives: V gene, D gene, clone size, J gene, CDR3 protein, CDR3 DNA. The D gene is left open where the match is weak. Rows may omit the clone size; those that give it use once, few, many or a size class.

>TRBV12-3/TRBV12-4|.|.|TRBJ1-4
CASSSPVEKLFF
TGTGCCAGCAGTTCCCCGGTTGAAAAACTGTTTTTT
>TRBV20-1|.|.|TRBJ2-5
CSAIGLTGPNQETQYF
TGCAGTGCTATAGGACTGACAGGCCCAAACCAAGAGACCCAGTACTTC
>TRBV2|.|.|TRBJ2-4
CASSERIAKNIQYF
TGTGCCAGCAGTGAGAGAATAGCCAAAAACATTCAGTACTTC
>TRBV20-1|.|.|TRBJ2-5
CSAQERQGLNWETQYF
TGCAGTGCCCAAGAACGGCAGGGCCTGAACTGGGAGACCCAGTACTTC
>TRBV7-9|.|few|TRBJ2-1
CASSLAGNYGNEQFF
TGTGCCAGCAGCTTAGCGGGAAACTATGGCAATGAGCAGTTCTTC
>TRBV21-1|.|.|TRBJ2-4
CASSTNPHDRGIPIQYF
TGTGCCAGCAGCACCAACCCCCATGACAGGGGGATTCCTATTCAGTACTTC
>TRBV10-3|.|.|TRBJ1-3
CAISESSENTIYF
TGTGCCATCAGTGAGTCTTCGGAAAACACCATATATTTT
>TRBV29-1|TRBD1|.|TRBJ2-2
CSASDRVDTGELFF
TGCAGCGCTTCGGACAGGGTAGACACCGGGGAGCTGTTTTTT
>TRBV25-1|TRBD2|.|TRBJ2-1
CASTLAGGRNEQFF
TGTGCCAGCACCCTAGCGGGGGGGCGAAATGAGCAGTTCTTC
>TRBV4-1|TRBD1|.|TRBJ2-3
CASSLVEGAQGTDTQYF
TGCGCCAGCAGCCTGGTTGAGGGGGCACAAGGCACAGATACGCAGTATTTT
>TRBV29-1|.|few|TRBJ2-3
CSVDSDNTDTQYF
TGCAGCGTTGATTCCGACAACACAGATACGCAGTATTTT
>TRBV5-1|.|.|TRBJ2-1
CASNQFMDEQFF
TGCGCCAGCAATCAATTCATGGATGAGCAGTTCTTC
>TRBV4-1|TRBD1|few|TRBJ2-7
CASSQVPGQANYEQYF
TGCGCCAGCAGCCAAGTGCCGGGACAGGCTAACTACGAGCAGTACTTC
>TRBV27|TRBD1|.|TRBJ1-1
CASRKGASAEAFF
TGTGCCAGCAGAAAGGGGGCATCGGCTGAAGCTTTCTTT
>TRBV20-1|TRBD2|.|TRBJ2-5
CSADPGTKKETQYF
TGCAGTGCAGACCCCGGGACTAAGAAAGAGACCCAGTACTTC
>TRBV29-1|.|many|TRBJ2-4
CSVEPNLAKNIQYF
TGCAGCGTTGAACCGAACCTAGCCAAAAACATTCAGTACTTC
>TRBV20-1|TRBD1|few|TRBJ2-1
CSARDPKGAFNNEQFF
TGCAGTGCTAGAGATCCTAAGGGGGCTTTTAACAATGAGCAGTTCTTC
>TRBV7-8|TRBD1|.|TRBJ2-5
CASSPRDRGRETQYF
TGTGCCAGCAGCCCCCGGGACAGGGGGAGAGAGACCCAGTACTTC
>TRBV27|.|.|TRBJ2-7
CASSWGSSYEQYF
TGTGCCAGCTCCTGGGGGAGCAGCTACGAGCAGTACTTC